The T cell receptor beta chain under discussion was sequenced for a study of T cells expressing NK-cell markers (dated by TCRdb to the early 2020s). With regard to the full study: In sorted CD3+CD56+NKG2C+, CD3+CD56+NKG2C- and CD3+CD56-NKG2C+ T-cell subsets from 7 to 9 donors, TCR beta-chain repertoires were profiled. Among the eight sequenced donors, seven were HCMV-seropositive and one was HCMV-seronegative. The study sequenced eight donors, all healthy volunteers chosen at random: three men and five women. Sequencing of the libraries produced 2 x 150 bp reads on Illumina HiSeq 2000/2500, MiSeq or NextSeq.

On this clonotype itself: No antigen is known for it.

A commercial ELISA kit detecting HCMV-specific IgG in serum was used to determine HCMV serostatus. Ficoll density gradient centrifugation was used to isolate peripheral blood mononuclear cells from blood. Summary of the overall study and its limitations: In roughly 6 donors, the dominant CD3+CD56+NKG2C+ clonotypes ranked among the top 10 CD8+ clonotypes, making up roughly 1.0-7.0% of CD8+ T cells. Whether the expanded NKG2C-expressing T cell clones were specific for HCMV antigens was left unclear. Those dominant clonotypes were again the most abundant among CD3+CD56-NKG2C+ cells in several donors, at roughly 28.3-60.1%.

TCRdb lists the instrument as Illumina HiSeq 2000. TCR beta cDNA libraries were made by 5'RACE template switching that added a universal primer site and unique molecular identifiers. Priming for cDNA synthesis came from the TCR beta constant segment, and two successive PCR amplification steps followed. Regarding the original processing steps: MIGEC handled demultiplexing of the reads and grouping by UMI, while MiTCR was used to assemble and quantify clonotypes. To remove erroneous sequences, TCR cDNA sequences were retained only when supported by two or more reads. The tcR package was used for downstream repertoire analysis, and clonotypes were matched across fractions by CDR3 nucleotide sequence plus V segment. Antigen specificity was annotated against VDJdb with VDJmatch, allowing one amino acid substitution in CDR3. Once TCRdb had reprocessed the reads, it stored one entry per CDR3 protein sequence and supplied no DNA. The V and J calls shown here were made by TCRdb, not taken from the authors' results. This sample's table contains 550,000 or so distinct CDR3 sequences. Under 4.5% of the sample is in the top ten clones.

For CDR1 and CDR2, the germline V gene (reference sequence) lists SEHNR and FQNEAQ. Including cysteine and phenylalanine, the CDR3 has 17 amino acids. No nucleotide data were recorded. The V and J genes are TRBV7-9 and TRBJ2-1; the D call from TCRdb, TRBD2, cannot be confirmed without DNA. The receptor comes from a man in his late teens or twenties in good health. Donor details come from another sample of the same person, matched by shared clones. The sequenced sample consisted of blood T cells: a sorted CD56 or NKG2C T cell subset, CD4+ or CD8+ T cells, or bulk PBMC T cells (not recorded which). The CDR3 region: CASSLEVLAGESGRQFF.